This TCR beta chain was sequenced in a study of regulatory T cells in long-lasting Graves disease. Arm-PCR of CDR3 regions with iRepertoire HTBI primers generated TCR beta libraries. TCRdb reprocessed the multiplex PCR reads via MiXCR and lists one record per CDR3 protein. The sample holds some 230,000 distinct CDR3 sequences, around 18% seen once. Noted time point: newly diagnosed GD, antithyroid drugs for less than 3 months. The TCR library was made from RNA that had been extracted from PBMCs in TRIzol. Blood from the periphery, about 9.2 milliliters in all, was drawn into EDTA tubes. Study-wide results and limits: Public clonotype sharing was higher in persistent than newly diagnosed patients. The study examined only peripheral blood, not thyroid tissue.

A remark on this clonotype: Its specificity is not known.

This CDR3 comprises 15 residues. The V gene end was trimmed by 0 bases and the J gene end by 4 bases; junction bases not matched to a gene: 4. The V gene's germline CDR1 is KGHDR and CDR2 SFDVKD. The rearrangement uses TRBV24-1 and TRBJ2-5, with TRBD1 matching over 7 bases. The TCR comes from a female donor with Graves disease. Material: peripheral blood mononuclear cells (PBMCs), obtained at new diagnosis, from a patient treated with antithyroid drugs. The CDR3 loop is CATSDLSRGRETQYF. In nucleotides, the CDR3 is TGTGCCACCAGTGATTTGAGTAGGGGGCGAGAGACCCAGTACTTC.